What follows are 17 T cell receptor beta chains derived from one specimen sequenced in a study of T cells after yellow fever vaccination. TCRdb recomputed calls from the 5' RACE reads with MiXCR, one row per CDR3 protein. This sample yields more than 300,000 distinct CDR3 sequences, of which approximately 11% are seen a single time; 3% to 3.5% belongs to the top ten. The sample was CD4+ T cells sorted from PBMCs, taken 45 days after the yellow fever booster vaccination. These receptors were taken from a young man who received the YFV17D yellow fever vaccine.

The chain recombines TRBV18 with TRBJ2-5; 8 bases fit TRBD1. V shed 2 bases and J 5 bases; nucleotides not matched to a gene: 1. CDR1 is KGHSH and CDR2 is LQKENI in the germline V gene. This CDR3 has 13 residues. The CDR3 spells CASSPRDRETQYF. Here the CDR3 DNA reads TGTGCCAGCTCACCAAGGGACAGGGAGACCCAGTACTTC.

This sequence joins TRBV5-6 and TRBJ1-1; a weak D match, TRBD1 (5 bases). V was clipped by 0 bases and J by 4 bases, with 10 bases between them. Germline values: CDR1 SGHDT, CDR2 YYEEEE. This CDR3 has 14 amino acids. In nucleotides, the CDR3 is TGTGCCAGCAGCTTGGGGCGTAGGGGCACTGAAGCTTTCTTT. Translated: CASSLGRRGTEAFF.

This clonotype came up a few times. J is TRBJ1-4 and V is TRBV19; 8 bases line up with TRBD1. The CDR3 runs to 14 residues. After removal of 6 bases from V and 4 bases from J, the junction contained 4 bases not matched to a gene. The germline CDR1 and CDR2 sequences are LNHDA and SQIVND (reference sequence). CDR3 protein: CASSGQGDNEKLFF. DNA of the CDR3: TGTGCCAGTAGCGGACAGGGCGATAATGAAAAACTGTTTTTT.

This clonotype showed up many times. CDR3 DNA: TGTGCCAGCTCCAGAATGCCGGGGGCGAGAGGGGCCAACGTCCTGACTTTC. It encodes CASSRMPGARGANVLTF. V gene TRBV6-2 or TRBV6-3 combines with J gene TRBJ2-6; D is perhaps TRBD1 or TRBD2 (6 bases each). The CDR3 runs 17 residues. V shed 8 bases and J shed 4 bases, with 21 bases lying between them. Germline loops: CDR1 MNHEY, CDR2 SVGEGT.

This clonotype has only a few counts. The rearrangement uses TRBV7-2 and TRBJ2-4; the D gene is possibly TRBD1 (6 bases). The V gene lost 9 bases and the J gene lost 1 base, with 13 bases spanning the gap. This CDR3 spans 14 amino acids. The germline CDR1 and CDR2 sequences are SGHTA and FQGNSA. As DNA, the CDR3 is TGTGCCAGTAGCCCCGACAGGGCCAAAAACATTCAGTACTTC. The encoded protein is CASSPDRAKNIQYF.

In DNA form, the CDR3 reads TGTGCCAGCAGTTACTCCACAGGGATCCTGGAGACCCAGTACTTC. This encodes CASSYSTGILETQYF. The chain combines TRBV6-5 with TRBJ2-5, with a possible D match to TRBD1 (6 bases). The CDR3 totals 15 residues. Germline values: CDR1 MNHEY, CDR2 SVGAGI. Trimming stripped 0 bases from V and 5 bases from J, with 13 bases between.

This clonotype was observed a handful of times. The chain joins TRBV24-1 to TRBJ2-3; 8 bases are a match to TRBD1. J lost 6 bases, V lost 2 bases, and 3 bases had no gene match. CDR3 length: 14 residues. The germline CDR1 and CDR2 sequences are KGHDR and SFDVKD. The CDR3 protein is CATSDSDRDDTQYF. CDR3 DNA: TGTGCCACCAGTGATTCGGACAGGGACGATACGCAGTATTTT.

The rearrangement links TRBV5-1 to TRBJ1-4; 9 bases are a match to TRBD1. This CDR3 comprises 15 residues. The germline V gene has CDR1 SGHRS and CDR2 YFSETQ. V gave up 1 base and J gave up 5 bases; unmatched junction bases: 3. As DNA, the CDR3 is TGCGCCAGCAGCTTGTACGGGACAGGGAATGAAAAACTGTTTTTT. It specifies CASSLYGTGNEKLFF.

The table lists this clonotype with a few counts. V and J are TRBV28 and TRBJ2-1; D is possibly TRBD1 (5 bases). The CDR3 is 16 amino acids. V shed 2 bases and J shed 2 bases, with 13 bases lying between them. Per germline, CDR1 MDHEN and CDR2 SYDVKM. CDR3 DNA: TGTGCCAGCAGTTTACGGACAAGTAGGGCCTACAATGAGCAGTTCTTC. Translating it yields CASSLRTSRAYNEQFF.

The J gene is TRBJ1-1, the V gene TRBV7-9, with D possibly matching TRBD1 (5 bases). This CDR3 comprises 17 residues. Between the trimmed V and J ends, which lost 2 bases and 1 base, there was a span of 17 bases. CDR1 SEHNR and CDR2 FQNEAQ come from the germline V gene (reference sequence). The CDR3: CASSLKGSVISNTEAFF. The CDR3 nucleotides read TGTGCCAGCAGCTTAAAGGGGTCAGTCATTTCGAACACTGAAGCTTTCTTT.

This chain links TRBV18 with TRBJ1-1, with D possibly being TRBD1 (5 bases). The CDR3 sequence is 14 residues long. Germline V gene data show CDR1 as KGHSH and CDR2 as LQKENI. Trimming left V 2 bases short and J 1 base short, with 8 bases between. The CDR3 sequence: CASSPTTANTEAFF. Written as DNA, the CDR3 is TGTGCCAGCTCACCAACGACAGCGAACACTGAAGCTTTCTTT.

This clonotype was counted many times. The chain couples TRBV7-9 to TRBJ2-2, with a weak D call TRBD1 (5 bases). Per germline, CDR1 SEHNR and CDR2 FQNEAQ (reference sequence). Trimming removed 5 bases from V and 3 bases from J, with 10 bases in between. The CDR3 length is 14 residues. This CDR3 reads CASSRQTDTGELFF. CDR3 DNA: TGTGCCAGCAGCCGACAGACAGACACCGGGGAGCTGTTTTTT.

CDR3 region: CSARDQGHGYTF. The DNA of the CDR3 is TGCAGTGCTAGAGATCAGGGGCATGGCTACACCTTC. J is TRBJ1-2 and V is TRBV20-1; tentatively, D is TRBD1 (6 bases). Between the trimmed V and J ends, which lost 0 bases and 6 bases, there was a span of 8 bases. CDR1 is DFQATT and CDR2 is SNEGSKA in the germline V gene (reference sequence). The CDR3 runs to 12 residues.

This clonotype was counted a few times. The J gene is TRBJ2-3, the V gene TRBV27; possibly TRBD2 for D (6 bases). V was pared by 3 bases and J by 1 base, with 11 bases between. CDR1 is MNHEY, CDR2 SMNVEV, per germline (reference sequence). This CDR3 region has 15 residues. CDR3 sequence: CASSLGWGGTDTQYF. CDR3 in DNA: TGTGCCAGCAGTTTGGGTTGGGGGGGCACAGATACGCAGTATTTT.

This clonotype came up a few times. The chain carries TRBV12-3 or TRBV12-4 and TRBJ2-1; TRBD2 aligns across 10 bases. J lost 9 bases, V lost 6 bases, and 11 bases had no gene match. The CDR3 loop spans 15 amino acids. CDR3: CASRVTSGALTEQFF. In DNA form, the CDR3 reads TGTGCCAGCAGAGTTACTAGCGGGGCTCTCACTGAGCAGTTCTTC.

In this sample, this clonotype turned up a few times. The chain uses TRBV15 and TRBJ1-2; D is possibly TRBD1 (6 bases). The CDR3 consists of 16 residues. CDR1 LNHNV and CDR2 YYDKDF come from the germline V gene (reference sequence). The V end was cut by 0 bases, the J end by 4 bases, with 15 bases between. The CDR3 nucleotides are TGTGCCACCAGCAGAGATCTCGGCAGGGGAGTCTATGGCTACACCTTC. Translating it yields CATSRDLGRGVYGYTF.

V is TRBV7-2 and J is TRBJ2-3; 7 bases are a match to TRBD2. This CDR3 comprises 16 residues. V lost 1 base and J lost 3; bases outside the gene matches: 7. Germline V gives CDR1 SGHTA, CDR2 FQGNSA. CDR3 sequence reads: CASSLESGLRTDTQYF. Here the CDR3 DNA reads TGTGCCAGCAGCTTAGAGTCGGGACTACGGACAGATACGCAGTATTTT.